This T cell receptor beta chain was captured by sequencing in a study of T cells in Graves' hyperthyroidism and ophthalmopathy. General study results and limits: Ophthalmopathy was identified by the model a median approximately six months ahead of onset. Blood samples included most of the expanded thyroid clonotypes exceeding 0.001.

Amplified regions were TCR beta CDR3 sequences from RNA transcripts. The HTBI primer set served for first-round RT-PCR of the TCR CDR3. TCRdb independently ran MiXCR on the multiplex PCR reads; one entry per CDR3 protein. The sample carries roughly 500,000 distinct CDR3 sequences, roughly a sixth recorded once. This CDR3 contains 15 residues. Germline CDR1 MDHEN, CDR2 SYDVKM. Trimming at V came to 5 bases and at J to 6 bases, leaving 9 bases not matched to a gene. Note on this clonotype: Its antigen is currently unknown.

The chain links TRBV28 to TRBJ1-5; 8 bases map to TRBD1. The specimen was blood. The clonotype comes from a woman in her twenties or thirties with Graves' ophthalmopathy. As DNA, the CDR3 is TGTGCCAGCAGTCCCAGGGGGACAGGCGGTCAGCCCCAGCATTTT. Amino acids: CASSPRGTGGQPQHF.